Each of the 13 T cell receptor beta chains below was sequenced from the same sample in a study of blood T cell repertoires in COVID-19. Data came from immunoSEQ multiplex PCR; TCRdb stores just in-frame clones and leaves some out. The data hold 45,000 to 70,000 clones, with around 81% observed a single time. Material: peripheral blood. These receptors were taken from a man between 60 and 75 years old with acute or convalescent COVID-19.

V is TRBV29-1 and J is TRBJ1-4, with D maybe TRBD1 (5 bases). CDR1 is SQVTM, CDR2 ANQGSEA, per germline. This CDR3 is 11 amino acids long. Trimming cost V 6 bases and J 7 bases, with 9 bases left between them. Here the CDR3 reads CSVGGSEKLFF. Written as DNA, the CDR3 is TGCAGCGTCGGGGGGTCTGAAAAACTGTTTTTT. Using reference TRBV29-1 and TRBJ1-4 for the parts outside the CDR3, the full variable domain is SAVISQKPSRDICQRGTSLTIQCQVDSQVTMMFWYRQQPGQSLTLIATANQGSEATYESGFVIDKFPISRPNLTFSTLTVSNMSPEDSSIYLCSVGGSEKLFFGSGTQLSVL.

This chain uses TRBV11-2 with TRBJ2-1, with TRBD2 matching 10 bases. Germline V lookup: CDR1 SGHAT, CDR2 FQNNGV. The V gene end was trimmed by 4 bases and the J gene end by 0 bases; junction bases not matched to a gene: 12. The CDR3 extends over 19 amino acids. CDR3 nucleotides: TGTGCCAGCAGCTCCATAGCGGGGGGAGGCAAACGCTCCTACAATGAGCAGTTCTTC. This gives the protein CASSSIAGGGKRSYNEQFF.

The chain has TRBV5-1 and TRBJ2-3, with D unclear. This CDR3 contains 17 residues. Germline V lookup: CDR1 SGHRS, CDR2 YFSETQ. Trimming cost V 0 bases and J 0 bases, with 14 bases left between them. CDR3 in DNA: TGCGCCAGCAGCTTGGCCCGCAGTTTATCTAGCACAGATACGCAGTATTTT. It encodes CASSLARSLSSTDTQYF.

V gene TRBV11-3 combines with J gene TRBJ2-3; D perhaps matches TRBD2 (7 bases). Per germline, CDR1 SGHNT and CDR2 YENEEA. The V and J ends lost 5 bases and 4 bases respectively, with 16 bases between them. The CDR3 runs to 15 residues. The CDR3 DNA is TGTGCCAGCAGCCCCGGACGGGGGGCATCAGATACGCAGTATTTT. As protein: CASSPGRGASDTQYF.

There are a few counts of this clone. CDR3 residues: CASSLERGGDGYTF. CDR3 nucleotides: TGCGCCAGCAGCTTGGAACGGGGTGGGGATGGCTACACCTTC. This sequence joins TRBV5-1 and TRBJ1-2; D is ambiguous. CDR1 and CDR2 (germline): SGHRS, YFSETQ. V lost 0 bases, J lost 6 bases, and 12 bases lay in between. The CDR3 extends over 14 amino acids.

The chain combines TRBV2 with TRBJ1-1; 8 bases fit TRBD1. The germline V gene has CDR1 SNHLY and CDR2 FYNNEI. The CDR3 extends over 15 amino acids. With 8 bases clipped from V and 0 bases from J, the junction kept 8 bases outside the gene matches. The CDR3 loop is CASPTGDWMNTEAFF. CDR3 nucleotide sequence: TGTGCCAGCCCGACAGGGGATTGGATGAACACTGAAGCTTTCTTT.

The chain has TRBV15 and TRBJ2-2; 11 bases align to TRBD1. Germline assignment: CDR1 LNHNV and CDR2 YYDKDF (reference sequence). CDR3 length equals 16 residues. V gave up 2 bases and J gave up 6 bases; unmatched junction bases: 5. In DNA form, the CDR3 reads TGTGCCACCAGCAGATCAAGGACAGGGGGCCCCGGGGAGCTGTTTTTT. Translation gives CATSRSRTGGPGELFF.

V usage is TRBV19 and J usage is TRBJ2-3, with D possibly matching TRBD2 (5 bases). This CDR3 has 13 residues. V lost 8 bases and J lost 2, with 11 bases in between. Germline CDR1 reads LNHDA; CDR2 reads SQIVND (reference sequence). CDR3 nucleotide sequence: TGTGCCAGTCATCGGGGAGACACAGATACGCAGTATTTT. Encoded protein: CASHRGDTDTQYF.

The CDR3 bases are TGCGCCAGCAATCACGGTCCGATGACCCAGTACTTC. It translates to CASNHGPMTQYF. The chain uses TRBV5-1 and TRBJ2-5; no clear D gene. Germline V gives CDR1 SGHRS, CDR2 YFSETQ. The CDR3 spans 12 residues. V was pared by 6 bases and J by 7 bases, with 13 bases between.

The rearrangement uses TRBV4-1 and TRBJ1-1; 10 bases agree with TRBD1. The length of the CDR3 is 17 residues. Trimming cost V 6 bases and J 5 bases; bases outside gene matches: 15. Germline assignment: CDR1 MGHRA and CDR2 YSYEKL. The CDR3, as DNA: TGCGCCAGCAGACTCCCGGGACAGGGGAAGAGGGGAACTGAAGCTTTCTTT. It is translated as CASRLPGQGKRGTEAFF.

This clone came up once. The chain has TRBV6-5 and TRBJ2-3; 14 bases fit TRBD2. V trimming: 6 bases; J trimming: 5 bases; junction bases outside the gene matches: 4. The CDR3 loop spans 15 amino acids. The germline V gene encodes CDR1 MNHEY and CDR2 SVGAGI. CDR3 DNA: TGTGCCAGCAGATTGGGGACTAGCGGGGGAGATACGCAGTATTTT. It specifies CASRLGTSGGDTQYF.

The chain uses TRBV7-8 and TRBJ2-7; tentative D call: TRBD1 (6 bases). Trimming left V 2 bases short and J 6 bases short, with 17 bases between. Germline loops: CDR1 SGHVS, CDR2 FQNEAQ. This CDR3 is 15 amino acids long. CDR3 region: CASSLWLDRPPEQYF. The CDR3 nucleotides are TGTGCCAGCAGCTTATGGTTGGACAGACCACCCGAGCAGTACTTC.

The chain links TRBV6-5 to TRBJ2-3, with no clear D. There are 12 residues in the CDR3. CDR1 is MNHEY and CDR2 is SVGAGI in the germline V gene. Trimming stripped 9 bases from V and 4 bases from J, with 11 bases between. Written as DNA, the CDR3 is TGTGCCAGTAAAGAGGAGCCAGATACGCAGTATTTT. Protein sequence: CASKEEPDTQYF.